This TCR beta chain was captured in a study of identical twins. TCRdb processed the 5' RACE reads anew with MiXCR; each CDR3 protein has one entry. The table includes around 510,000 distinct CDR3 sequences, 14% detected once. Whole-study results and caveats: The abundant beta clonotypes from cord blood had fewer insertions, and memory repertoires had none of this.

Germline CDR1 is KGHSH and CDR2 is LQKENI. This CDR3 is built from 15 residues. The V end lost 2 bases, the J end lost 7 bases, and 18 bases lay between the germline ends. Each donor (without exception) was a healthy Caucasian. This clonotype was counted between two and nine times. Antigen unknown. This sample was also put to use in a study of yellow fever vaccine responses in identical twins.

This sequence was found in a woman in her late teens or twenties in good health. V is TRBV18 and J is TRBJ2-7, with D unclear. The sequenced sample consisted of CD4+ T cells sorted from blood. The CDR3 reads CASSPREVFASEQYF. The CDR3, as DNA: TGTGCCAGCTCACCAAGGGAAGTTTTCGCTTCTGAGCAGTACTTC.